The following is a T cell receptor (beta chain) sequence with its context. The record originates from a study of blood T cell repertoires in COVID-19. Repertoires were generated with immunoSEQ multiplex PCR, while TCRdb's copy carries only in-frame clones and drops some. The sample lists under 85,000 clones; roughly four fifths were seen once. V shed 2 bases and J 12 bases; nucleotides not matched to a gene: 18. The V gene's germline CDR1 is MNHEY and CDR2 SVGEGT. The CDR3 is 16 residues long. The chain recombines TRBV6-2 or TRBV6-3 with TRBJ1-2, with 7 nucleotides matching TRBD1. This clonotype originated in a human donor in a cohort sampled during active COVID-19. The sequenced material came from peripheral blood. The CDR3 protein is CASSYPRQGSPDGHTF. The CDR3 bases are TGTGCCAGCAGTTACCCCCGACAGGGCTCACCGGATGGGCACACCTTC.